The clone carrying this T cell receptor (beta chain) was recorded once. Its target is unknown. This sample was included in a study of OX40 agonist ivuxolimab in advanced cancers. Turning to the study itself: While on treatment, patients had intravenous ivuxolimab at 0.01 to 10 mg/kg every 2 weeks. Whole-study results and caveats: Among the least clonally expanded were partial responders at 0.1-3.0 mg/kg. Averaged across samples, CD8+ T cells carried more expanded clones than CD4+ did.

Germline-derived CDR1 and CDR2 are SGHNT and YYREEE (reference sequence). The CDR3 has 17 residues. The V and J ends lost 4 bases and 5 bases, in that order; junction bases with no gene match: 13. TCRdb's table, derived via immunoSEQ multiplex PCR, lists solely in-frame clones and lacks some. The sample comprises tens of thousands of clones, about 82% of which are singletons, and roughly 6% rests with the top ten. The receptor was derived from an adult with an advanced solid tumor such as melanoma, head and neck, liver or kidney cancer. The source was CD4+ or CD8+ T cells sorted from blood, collected in a trial of the OX40 agonist ivuxolimab. J is TRBJ1-2 and V is TRBV5-4; 11 bases align to TRBD1. CDR3 region: CASSRGQGAVTGYGYTF. The DNA of the CDR3 is TGTGCCAGCAGCCGAGGACAGGGGGCGGTTACAGGGTATGGCTACACCTTC.